This T cell receptor beta chain was sequenced for a study of spatial heterogeneity in lung cancer. TCRdb itself ran the 5' RACE reads through MiXCR, one entry per CDR3 protein. Of roughly 17,000 distinct CDR3 sequences in the sample, approximately 9.1% were seen once. Deletions cut 4 bases from V and 2 bases from J, with 13 bases between. CDR3 length: 15 residues. Per the germline V gene, CDR1 is SGHTA and CDR2 is FQGNSA. Time point reported: blood at routine non-recurrence follow-up after resection. This clonotype was recorded many times. The sequencing used PBMCs, collected at follow-up. The V gene is TRBV7-2, the J gene TRBJ2-3; possible D gene TRBD1, 5 bases. This TCR was sampled from a female donor with early-stage non-small cell lung cancer. For the CDR3, the DNA is TGTGCCAGCAGCTCTGAACCTGGGGCCACAGATACGCAGTATTTT. The encoded protein is CASSSEPGATDTQYF.